These 27 T cell receptor beta chains were sequenced from one sample in a study of CD8+CD57+ T cells in acquired aplastic anemia. TCR beta VDJ and CDR3 were profiled, and genomic DNA was the template. A single record per CDR3 protein comes from TCRdb applying MiXCR to the reads. The table includes 150,000 to 200,000 distinct CDR3 sequences, 45% to 50% detected once. Individuals selected for sequencing had exhibited CD8+CD57+ cell expansion on flow cytometry. Sequenced input: sorted CD4+, CD8+, or CD8+CD57+ T cells (not recorded which) from PBMCs. Source of these receptors: a human donor with aplastic anemia.

This chain connects TRBV2 to TRBJ1-4; the D gene is possibly TRBD1 (6 bases). There are 15 residues in the CDR3. Trimming took 3 bases from V and 5 from J, leaving 13 bases between them. From germline, CDR1 is SNHLY and CDR2 FYNNEI. The DNA of the CDR3 is TGTGCCAGCAGTGAGGGATTAGGACAGAATGAAAAACTGTTTTTT. Translation: CASSEGLGQNEKLFF.

This rearrangement joins TRBV7-2 to TRBJ2-5; no definite D call. CDR1 is SGHTA and CDR2 is FQGNSA in the germline V gene. This CDR3 has 16 amino acids. Trimming took 3 bases from V and 4 from J, leaving 18 bases between them. The CDR3 DNA follows: TGTGCCAGCAGCTTTGTACATAGTCCATATAGAGAGACCCAGTACTTC. This sequence encodes CASSFVHSPYRETQYF.

The genes are TRBV29-1 and TRBJ1-2; perhaps TRBD1 as D (5 bases). V gave up 2 bases and J gave up 4 bases, with 8 bases separating them. CDR1 and CDR2 from the germline V gene are SQVTM and ANQGSEA. This CDR3 region has 12 residues. In DNA form, the CDR3 reads TGCAGCGTTGAAAAGACAGCCTATGGCTACACCTTC. Translation gives CSVEKTAYGYTF.

The chain links TRBV10-2 to TRBJ1-2; D may be TRBD1 (5 bases). The germline gives CDR1 WSHSY, CDR2 SAAADI. V dropped 4 bases and J dropped 3 bases, with 18 bases sitting between them. This CDR3 contains 16 residues. The CDR3 region is CASSGRIGAGDYGYTF. CDR3 coding DNA: TGCGCCAGCAGTGGCCGAATAGGGGCGGGGGACTATGGCTACACCTTC.

The chain employs TRBV24-1 and TRBJ1-2; maybe TRBD1 (6 bases). The CDR3 sequence is 13 residues long. Germline CDR1 reads KGHDR; CDR2 reads SFDVKD. The ends were cut back, 5 bases at V and 6 bases at J, with 12 bases in the middle. The CDR3 region is CATSANRDHGYTF. The CDR3, as DNA: TGTGCCACCAGTGCCAACAGGGATCATGGCTACACCTTC.

Details on this clonotype: The conserved phenylalanine or tryptophan is not found at the CDR3 terminus, so this likely reflects a read error. The chain joins TRBV25-1 to TRBJ2-7; D unresolved. Per germline, CDR1 MGHDK and CDR2 SYGVNS. This CDR3 comprises 14 residues. With 3 bases removed from V and 5 bases from J, the gap between germline ends came to 14 bases. This CDR3 reads CASSDSWAGHEQYL. The CDR3, as DNA: TGTGCCAGCAGTGATTCGTGGGCCGGGCACGAGCAGTACCTC.

This clonotype was observed many times. The rearrangement links TRBV2 to TRBJ1-4; D uncertain. This CDR3 region has 16 residues. Germline CDR1 and CDR2: SNHLY and FYNNEI. V dropped 7 bases and J dropped 0 bases, with 15 bases sitting between them. The CDR3: CASTREAVATNEKLFF. Written as DNA, the CDR3 is TGTGCCAGCACGCGGGAGGCAGTAGCAACTAATGAAAAACTGTTTTTT.

This clonotype was seen repeatedly, ten times or more. The chain couples TRBV12-5 to TRBJ2-5, with D hard to call. V was clipped by 7 bases and J by 5 bases, with 8 bases between them. The CDR3 length is 11 residues. Germline-derived CDR1 and CDR2 are LGHNT and FRNRAP. This chain's CDR3 is CASVGWETQYF. CDR3 coding DNA: TGTGCTAGTGTGGGCTGGGAGACCCAGTACTTC. Based on the CDR3 plus reference TRBV12-5 and TRBJ2-5, the full variable domain is DARVTQTPRHKVTEMGQEVTMRCQPILGHNTVFWYRQTMMQGLELLAYFRNRAPLDDSGMPKDRFSAEMPDATLATLKIQPSEPRDSAVYFCASVGWETQYFGPGTRLLVL.

The chain is built from TRBV4-3 and TRBJ1-2; D is unclear. Germline V gene data show CDR1 as LGHNA and CDR2 as YSLEER. The V gene lost 1 base and the J gene lost 7 bases, with 13 bases spanning the gap. The CDR3 extends over 14 amino acids. CDR3 in DNA: TGCGCCAGCAGCCAAGCTGCGGTGCGTGGTGGCTACACCTTC. Translation: CASSQAAVRGGYTF.

At least ten counts were recorded for this clonotype. This chain connects TRBV25-1 to TRBJ2-3, with 8 bases fitting TRBD2. The germline CDR1 and CDR2 sequences are MGHDK and SYGVNS. The CDR3 has 15 residues. With 3 bases clipped from V and 3 bases from J, the junction kept 5 bases outside the gene matches. The DNA for the CDR3 is TGTGCCAGCAGTGATGATGAGCGGGGGACAGATACGCAGTATTTT. Translation: CASSDDERGTDTQYF.

The rearrangement joins TRBV10-2 to TRBJ2-5, with 8 bases aligning to TRBD1. Unmatched junction bases numbered 12, after V lost 4 bases and J lost 8 bases. Germline CDR1 and CDR2: WSHSY and SAAADI. The CDR3 spans 15 residues. The CDR3 spells CASSGTGLPRETQYF. The CDR3 bases are TGCGCCAGCAGTGGGACAGGGCTTCCACGAGAAACCCAGTACTTC.

The rearrangement joins TRBV2 to TRBJ2-7; D is unclear. Per germline, CDR1 SNHLY and CDR2 FYNNEI. The CDR3 runs 14 residues. Trimming removed 7 bases from V and 2 bases from J, with 15 bases in between. The CDR3 DNA reads TGTGCCAGCAAAGCTTTCTTCTCTGCCTACGAGCAGTACTTC. As protein: CASKAFFSAYEQYF.

The chain joins TRBV9 to TRBJ2-1; 11 positions match TRBD2. The V gene's germline CDR1 is SGDLS and CDR2 YYNGEE. The CDR3 extends over 16 amino acids. V was pared by 3 bases and J by 0 bases, with 2 bases of the junction left unmatched. The DNA of the CDR3 is TGTGCCAGCAGCGGACTAGCGGGGATCTCCTACAATGAGCAGTTCTTC. Protein sequence: CASSGLAGISYNEQFF.

The CDR3 region has the DNA TGCAGTGCTAGTGAGGGTAAGGGGGGTAATTCACCCCTCCACTTT. It codes for CSASEGKGGNSPLHF. This chain links TRBV20-1 with TRBJ1-6; tentatively, D is TRBD1 (6 bases). In germline, CDR1 is DFQATT, CDR2 SNEGSKA (reference sequence). The CDR3 runs 15 residues. V shed 3 bases and J shed 6 bases, with 15 bases lying between them.

The chain uses TRBV15 and TRBJ2-7, with TRBD2 identical over 8 bases. V shed 0 bases and J 3 bases; nucleotides not matched to a gene: 7. Per the germline V gene, CDR1 is LNHNV and CDR2 is YYDKDF (reference sequence). This CDR3 is built from 16 residues. The CDR3 sequence is CATSREGSGTYYEQYF. The CDR3 region has the DNA TGTGCCACCAGCAGAGAAGGTAGCGGGACCTACTACGAGCAGTACTTC.

The chain recombines TRBV19 with TRBJ2-3, with 9 bases aligning to TRBD2. V lost 4 bases and J lost 4; bases outside the gene matches: 3. The CDR3 loop spans 14 amino acids. Germline CDR1 is LNHDA and CDR2 is SQIVND (reference sequence). The CDR3 DNA is TGTGCCAGTAGTAGTGCGGGGGGGCCAGATACGCAGTATTTT. It codes for CASSSAGGPDTQYF.

This chain connects TRBV7-9 to TRBJ2-3; 13 bases are a match to TRBD2. CDR3 length: 15 amino acids. The germline V gene encodes CDR1 SEHNR and CDR2 FQNEAQ (reference sequence). After removal of 5 bases from V and 6 bases from J, the junction contained 5 bases not matched to a gene. This CDR3 reads CASSRTSGRRDTQYF. The CDR3 bases are TGTGCCAGCAGCCGGACTAGCGGGAGACGGGATACGCAGTATTTT. The whole variable domain, remainder taken from reference TRBV7-9 and TRBJ2-3, is DTGVSQNPRHKITKRGQNVTFRCDPISEHNRLYWYRQTLGQGPEFLTYFQNEAQLEKSRLLSDRFSAERPKGSFSTLEIQRTEQGDSAMYLCASSRTSGRRDTQYFGPGTRLTVL.

This chain connects TRBV10-3 to TRBJ1-1, with D unclear. Germline CDR1 and CDR2: ENHRY and SYGVKD. This CDR3 is built from 13 residues. V gave up 8 bases and J gave up 1 base, with 11 bases separating them. CDR3 amino acids: CAIGWDANTEAFF. CDR3 nucleotide sequence: TGTGCCATCGGGTGGGATGCGAACACTGAAGCTTTCTTT.

This clonotype was detected ten times or more. The rearrangement joins TRBV3-1 to TRBJ1-6; 10 bases line up with TRBD1. Germline V gene sequence: CDR1 LGHDT, CDR2 YNNKEL (reference sequence). This CDR3 is built from 16 residues. After removal of 1 base from V and 7 bases from J, the junction contained 4 bases not matched to a gene. The CDR3 here is CASSQARDRGNSPLHF. The CDR3 DNA sequence: TGTGCCAGCAGCCAAGCACGGGACAGGGGAAATTCACCCCTCCACTTT.

CDR3 residues: CASSANRDGSNQPQHF. The CDR3 DNA reads TGTGCCAGCAGTGCCAACCGGGACGGTAGCAATCAGCCCCAGCATTTT. The chain joins TRBV25-1 to TRBJ1-5; D may be TRBD1 (5 bases). Germline V gene lookup returns CDR1 MGHDK and CDR2 SYGVNS. Trimming shortened V by 4 bases and J by 0 bases, and 13 bases separated the two germline ends. The CDR3 sequence is 16 residues long.

The chain combines TRBV2 with TRBJ1-2, with D perhaps matching TRBD1 (6 bases). The CDR3 totals 14 residues. Per the germline V gene, CDR1 is SNHLY and CDR2 is FYNNEI. V dropped 1 base and J dropped 2 bases, with 8 bases sitting between them. CDR3 sequence: CASSEGTANYGYTF. The DNA of the CDR3 is TGTGCCAGCAGTGAAGGGACAGCAAACTATGGCTACACCTTC.

J is TRBJ1-2 and V is TRBV6-1; TRBD1 might be the D (5 bases). Germline-derived CDR1 and CDR2 are MNHNS and SASEGT. The CDR3 sequence is 13 residues long. Trimming stripped 4 bases from V and 4 bases from J, with 10 bases between. The DNA for the CDR3 is TGTGCCAGCAGTGCTGCAGGGAGCTATGGCTACACCTTC. The encoded protein is CASSAAGSYGYTF.

The chain joins TRBV15 to TRBJ2-7, with D possibly being TRBD2 (7 bases). This CDR3 region has 14 residues. Trimming removed 7 bases from V and 5 bases from J, with 18 bases in between. Germline loops: CDR1 LNHNV, CDR2 YYDKDF (reference sequence). CDR3 loop: CATKSGRGTDEQYF. CDR3 DNA: TGTGCCACCAAAAGTGGGAGGGGGACGGACGAGCAGTACTTC.

This clonotype was seen repeatedly, ten times or more. The chain links TRBV4-1 to TRBJ2-1; no reliable D call. V was pared by 3 bases and J by 7 bases, with 16 bases between. The germline V gene has CDR1 MGHRA and CDR2 YSYEKL. This CDR3 is built from 15 residues. As DNA, the CDR3 is TGCGCCAGCAGCCACGGAGCGTTGGGCTTGAATGAGCAGTTCTTC. This codes for CASSHGALGLNEQFF.

This chain uses TRBV19 with TRBJ2-1; 7 bases agree with TRBD2. CDR3 length: 13 amino acids. CDR1 is LNHDA and CDR2 is SQIVND in the germline V gene (reference sequence). The V and J ends lost 4 bases and 6 bases, in that order; junction bases with no gene match: 3. CDR3 residues: CASSTASGNEQFF. DNA for the CDR3: TGTGCCAGTAGTACCGCTAGCGGCAATGAGCAGTTCTTC. Together with reference TRBV19 and TRBJ2-1, the CDR3 gives the full variable domain: DGGITQSPKYLFRKEGQNVTLSCEQNLNHDAMYWYRQDPGQGLRLIYYSQIVNDFQKGDIAEGYSVSREKKESFPLTVTSAQKNPTAFYLCASSTASGNEQFFGPGTRLTVL.

The gene calls are TRBV20-1 and TRBJ1-1; D ambiguous. This CDR3 is 11 amino acids long. CDR1 and CDR2 from the germline V gene are DFQATT and SNEGSKA (reference sequence). Trimming removed 6 bases at V and 14 bases at J, with 19 bases between. The CDR3 is CSAPIMAVAFF. In DNA, the CDR3 is TGCAGTGCCCCGATCATGGCGGTGGCCTTCTTT.

In its sample, this clonotype was seen a few times. The chain uses TRBV10-2 and TRBJ1-1, with unresolved D. The germline CDR1 and CDR2 sequences are WSHSY and SAAADI. CDR3 length equals 13 residues. V was trimmed by 7 bases and J by 1 base, leaving 10 bases between them. CDR3 sequence: CASTQQQNTEAFF. In nucleotides, the CDR3 is TGCGCCAGCACCCAACAGCAGAACACTGAAGCTTTCTTT.